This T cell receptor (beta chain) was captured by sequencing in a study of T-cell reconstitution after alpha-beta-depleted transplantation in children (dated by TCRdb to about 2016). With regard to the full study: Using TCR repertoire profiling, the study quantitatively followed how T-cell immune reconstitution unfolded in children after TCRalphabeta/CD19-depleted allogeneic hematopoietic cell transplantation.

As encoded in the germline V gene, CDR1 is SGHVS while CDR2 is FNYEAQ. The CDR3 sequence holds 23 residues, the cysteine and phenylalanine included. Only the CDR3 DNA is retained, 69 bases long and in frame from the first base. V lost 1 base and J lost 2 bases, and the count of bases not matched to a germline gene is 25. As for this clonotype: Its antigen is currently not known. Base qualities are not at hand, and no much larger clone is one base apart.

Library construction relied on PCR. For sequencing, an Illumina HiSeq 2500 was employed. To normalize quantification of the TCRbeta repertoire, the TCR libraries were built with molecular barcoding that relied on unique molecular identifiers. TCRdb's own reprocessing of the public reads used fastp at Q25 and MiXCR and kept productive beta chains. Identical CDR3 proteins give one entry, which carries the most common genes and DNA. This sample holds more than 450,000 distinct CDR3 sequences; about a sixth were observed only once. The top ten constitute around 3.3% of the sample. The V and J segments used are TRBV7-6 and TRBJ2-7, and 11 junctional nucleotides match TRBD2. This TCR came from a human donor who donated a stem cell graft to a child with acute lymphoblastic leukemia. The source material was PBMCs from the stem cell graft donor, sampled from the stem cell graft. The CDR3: CASSLELRGRASGRRIEAYEQYF. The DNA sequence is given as TGTGCCAGCAGCTTAGAGTTGAGGGGCCGGGCTAGCGGGAGGAGAATAGAAGCCTACGAGCAGTACTTC.